What follows are 14 T cell receptor beta chains derived from one specimen sequenced in a study of blood T cell repertoires in COVID-19 (TCRdb year 2020). Preparation of the library involved the immunoSEQ multiplex PCR assay. TCRdb mirrors the immuneACCESS table, restricted to in-frame sequences. Some clones are absent from its copies; in checked studies, under half trace to an unresolved V gene, and the reason for the others is unknown. Counted in this sample were about 220,000 clones; roughly four fifths of them appeared once. 3% to 3.5% of the sample lies in the top ten. What was sequenced was PBMCs or T cells enriched from blood (not recorded which). Source of these receptors: an older woman who had recovered from COVID-19.

This chain uses TRBV5-6 with TRBJ2-2, with 8 nucleotides matching TRBD1. The junction had 4 bases not matched to a gene; V was cut back by 0 bases and J by 3 bases. From germline, CDR1 is SGHDT and CDR2 YYEEEE. There are 16 residues in the CDR3. CDR3 amino acids: CASSLEQGAYTGELFF. The CDR3 region has the DNA TGTGCCAGCAGCTTGGAGCAGGGGGCATACACCGGGGAGCTGTTTTTT.

J is TRBJ1-1 and V is TRBV2, with a possible D match to TRBD1 (6 bases). The CDR3 covers 14 residues. The germline V gene encodes CDR1 SNHLY and CDR2 FYNNEI. The V end lost 7 bases, the J end lost 6 bases, and 18 bases lay between the germline ends. The CDR3 coding sequence is TGTGCCAGCATCGGGGGGCGCGTTTTCTCTGAAGCTTTCTTT. Amino acids: CASIGGRVFSEAFF.

This chain joins TRBV27 and TRBJ2-7, with 8 positions matching TRBD2. Germline V gives CDR1 MNHEY, CDR2 SMNVEV (reference sequence). With 2 bases clipped from V and 1 base from J, the junction kept 4 bases outside the gene matches. The length of the CDR3 is 15 residues. This CDR3 reads CASSLRGGRSYEQYF. In DNA form, the CDR3 reads TGTGCCAGCAGTTTACGCGGGGGGCGATCCTACGAGCAGTACTTC.

The chain employs TRBV6-2 or TRBV6-3 and TRBJ1-2; D possibly corresponds to TRBD1 (6 bases). The CDR3 runs to 15 residues. Germline CDR1 reads MNHEY; CDR2 reads SVGEGT. V was shortened by 5 bases and J by 4 bases, with 17 bases between the two germline ends. CDR3 nucleotide sequence: TGTGCCAGCAGTCACTACAGGGATGGGGGCTATGGCTACACCTTC. This translates into CASSHYRDGGYGYTF.

The genes are TRBV7-3 and TRBJ2-1; perhaps TRBD2 as D (6 bases). From germline, CDR1 is SGHTA and CDR2 FQGTGA. The V end lost 6 bases, the J end lost 0 bases, and 9 bases lay between the germline ends. The CDR3 contains 14 residues. The CDR3 nucleotides read TGTGCCAGCAGTTCGGGGGTCTCCTACAATGAGCAGTTCTTC. Its translation is CASSSGVSYNEQFF.

This chain connects TRBV5-1 to TRBJ2-7; D might be TRBD1 (5 bases). The length of the CDR3 is 15 residues. The V gene's germline CDR1 is SGHRS and CDR2 YFSETQ. Trimming took off 0 bases at V and 5 bases at J, with 15 bases between the two ends. CDR3 protein: CASSLAGRAFHEQYF. The CDR3 nucleotides read TGCGCCAGCAGCTTGGCCGGCAGGGCGTTCCACGAGCAGTACTTC.

The chain is built from TRBV4-2 and TRBJ1-4, with D tentatively TRBD1 (5 bases). Germline V gene lookup returns CDR1 LGHNA and CDR2 YNFKEQ. This CDR3 has 17 amino acids. With 0 bases removed from V and 4 bases from J, the gap between germline ends came to 15 bases. Here the CDR3 DNA reads TGTGCCAGCAGCCAAGATGTGATTAGGGGTGGTAATGAAAAACTGTTTTTT. As protein: CASSQDVIRGGNEKLFF.

For the CDR3, the DNA is TGTGCCAGTAAAAGCAGAGGTTCTGGAAACACCATATATTTT. Protein sequence: CASKSRGSGNTIYF. The J gene is TRBJ1-3, the V gene TRBV19; D is uncertain. This CDR3 region has 14 residues. V lost 7 bases, J lost 1 base, and 11 bases lay in between. CDR1 LNHDA and CDR2 SQIVND come from the germline V gene (reference sequence).

This chain links TRBV6-1 with TRBJ2-3; 7 nucleotides line up with TRBD1. V dropped 6 bases and J dropped 7; count of bases not matched to a gene: 10. Germline V gene lookup returns CDR1 MNHNS and CDR2 SASEGT. This CDR3 is built from 14 residues. For the CDR3, the DNA is TGTGCCAGCAGCCAGGACAGGACGATCTATACGCAGTATTTT. Translating it yields CASSQDRTIYTQYF.

Points on this clone: Different DNA sequences within this sample yield the same CDR3. The rearrangement joins TRBV5-8 to TRBJ1-2; maybe TRBD1 (5 bases). Germline lookup yields CDR1 SGHTS and CDR2 YDEGEE. V was pared by 2 bases and J by 4 bases, with 6 bases between. This CDR3 has 12 residues. The CDR3 region is CASSLRGYGYTF. CDR3 bases: TGTGCCAGCAGCTTAAGGGGCTATGGCTACACCTTC.

The chain joins TRBV29-1 to TRBJ1-2; TRBD1 might be the D (6 bases). Between the trimmed V and J ends, which lost 3 bases and 9 bases, there was a span of 11 bases. The CDR3 covers 11 residues. Germline V gene data show CDR1 as SQVTM and CDR2 as ANQGSEA. The CDR3 sequence: CSVEDSISYTF. DNA of the CDR3: TGCAGCGTTGAGGACAGTATTAGCTACACCTTC. The full variable domain, rest sourced from reference TRBV29-1 and TRBJ1-2, is SAVISQKPSRDICQRGTSLTIQCQVDSQVTMMFWYRQQPGQSLTLIATANQGSEATYESGFVIDKFPISRPNLTFSTLTVSNMSPEDSSIYLCSVEDSISYTFGSGTRLTVV.

The chain has TRBV6-5 and TRBJ1-1; unclear D gene. Germline V CDR1 and CDR2: MNHEY, SVGAGI. The ends were cut back, 0 bases at V and 1 base at J, with 9 bases in the middle. CDR3 size: 15 residues. In DNA form, the CDR3 reads TGTGCCAGCAGTTACTCGGCGGACTGGAACACTGAAGCTTTCTTT. The encoded protein is CASSYSADWNTEAFF.

The sample holds one count of this clone. The rearrangement joins TRBV7-2 to TRBJ2-1, with a weak D call TRBD1 (6 bases). Germline CDR1 SGHTA, CDR2 FQGNSA. V lost 2 bases and J 0 bases, leaving 11 bases between the germline ends. CDR3 length: 16 residues. DNA for the CDR3: TGTGCCAGCAGCTTACAGGGGACCCACTCCTACAATGAGCAGTTCTTC. Translation: CASSLQGTHSYNEQFF. The whole variable domain, filled in from reference TRBV7-2 and TRBJ2-1, reads GAGVSQSPSNKVTEKGKDVELRCDPISGHTALYWYRQSLGQGLEFLIYFQGNSAPDKSGLPSDRFSAERTGGSVSTLTIQRTQQEDSAVYLCASSLQGTHSYNEQFFGPGTRLTVL.

In this sample, this clone turned up once. This rearrangement joins TRBV6-2 or TRBV6-3 to TRBJ1-4; 7 bases are shared with TRBD1. The CDR3 sequence is 14 residues long. Germline CDR1 reads MNHEY; CDR2 reads SVGEGT. V was clipped by 5 bases and J by 2 bases; unmatched bases: 2. CDR3 sequence (DNA): TGTGCCAGCAGTCCGGGACAGACTAATGAAAAACTGTTTTTT. This translates into CASSPGQTNEKLFF.